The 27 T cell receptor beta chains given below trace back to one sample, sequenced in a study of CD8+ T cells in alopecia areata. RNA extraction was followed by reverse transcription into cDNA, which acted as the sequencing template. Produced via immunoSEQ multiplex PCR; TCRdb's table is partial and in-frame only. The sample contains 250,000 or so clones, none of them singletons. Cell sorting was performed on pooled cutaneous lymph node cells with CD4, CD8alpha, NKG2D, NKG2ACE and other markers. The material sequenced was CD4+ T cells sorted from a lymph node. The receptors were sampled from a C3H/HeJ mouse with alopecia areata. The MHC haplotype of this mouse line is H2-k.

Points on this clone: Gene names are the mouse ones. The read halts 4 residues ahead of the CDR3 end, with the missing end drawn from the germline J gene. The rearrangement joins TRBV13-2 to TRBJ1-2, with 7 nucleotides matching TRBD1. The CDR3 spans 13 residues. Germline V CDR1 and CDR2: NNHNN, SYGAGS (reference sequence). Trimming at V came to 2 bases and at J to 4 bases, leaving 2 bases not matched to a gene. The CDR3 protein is CASGDRDSSDYTF. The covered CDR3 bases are TGTGCCAGCGGTGACCGGGACAGCTCC.

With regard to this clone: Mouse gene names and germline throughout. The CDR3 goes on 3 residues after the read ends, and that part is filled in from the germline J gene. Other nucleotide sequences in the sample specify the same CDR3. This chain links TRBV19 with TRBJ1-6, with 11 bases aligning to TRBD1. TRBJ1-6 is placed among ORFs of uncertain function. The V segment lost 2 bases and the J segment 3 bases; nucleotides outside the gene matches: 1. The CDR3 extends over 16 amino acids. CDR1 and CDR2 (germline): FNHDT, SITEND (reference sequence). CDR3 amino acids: CASSIGTGGYNSPLYF. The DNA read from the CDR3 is TGTGCCAGCAGTATTGGGACAGGGGGCTATAATTCGCCC.

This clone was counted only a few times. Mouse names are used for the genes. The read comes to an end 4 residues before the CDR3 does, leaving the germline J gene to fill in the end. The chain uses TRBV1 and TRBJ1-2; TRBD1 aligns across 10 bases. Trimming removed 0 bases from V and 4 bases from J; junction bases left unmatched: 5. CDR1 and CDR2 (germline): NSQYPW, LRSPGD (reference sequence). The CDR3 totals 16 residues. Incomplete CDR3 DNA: TGCACCTGCAGTGCAGATCCGGGACAGGGGTCCTCC. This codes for CTCSADPGQGSS. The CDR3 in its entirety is CTCSADPGQGSSDYTF.

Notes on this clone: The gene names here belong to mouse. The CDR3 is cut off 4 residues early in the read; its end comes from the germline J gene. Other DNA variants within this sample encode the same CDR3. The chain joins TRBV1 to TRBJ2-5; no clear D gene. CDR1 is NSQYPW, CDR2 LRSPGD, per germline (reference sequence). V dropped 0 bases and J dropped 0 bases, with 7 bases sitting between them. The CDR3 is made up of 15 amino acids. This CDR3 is CTCSADRGNQDTQYF. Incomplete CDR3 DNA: TGCACCTGCAGTGCAGATCGAGGGAACCAAGAC.

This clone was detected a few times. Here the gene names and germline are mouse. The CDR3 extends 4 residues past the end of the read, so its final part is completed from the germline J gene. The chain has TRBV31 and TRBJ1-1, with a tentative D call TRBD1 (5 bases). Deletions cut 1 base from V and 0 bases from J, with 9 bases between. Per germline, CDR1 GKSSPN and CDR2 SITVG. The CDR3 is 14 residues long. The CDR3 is CAWSRGQTNTEVFF. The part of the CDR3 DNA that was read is TGTGCCTGGAGTCGCGGACAAACAAACACA.

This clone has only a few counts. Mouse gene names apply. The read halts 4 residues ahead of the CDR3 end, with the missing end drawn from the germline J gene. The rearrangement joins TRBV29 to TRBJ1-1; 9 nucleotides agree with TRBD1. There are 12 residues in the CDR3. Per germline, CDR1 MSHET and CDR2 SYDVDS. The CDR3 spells CASSPTGGEVFF. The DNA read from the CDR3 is TGTGCTAGCAGCCCGACAGGGGGA. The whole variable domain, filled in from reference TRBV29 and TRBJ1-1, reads DMKVTQMPRYLIKRMGENVLLECGQDMSHETMYWYRQDPGLGLQLIYISYDVDSNSEGDIPKGYRVSRKKREHFSLILDSAKTNQTSVYFCASSPTGGEVFFGKGTRLTVV.

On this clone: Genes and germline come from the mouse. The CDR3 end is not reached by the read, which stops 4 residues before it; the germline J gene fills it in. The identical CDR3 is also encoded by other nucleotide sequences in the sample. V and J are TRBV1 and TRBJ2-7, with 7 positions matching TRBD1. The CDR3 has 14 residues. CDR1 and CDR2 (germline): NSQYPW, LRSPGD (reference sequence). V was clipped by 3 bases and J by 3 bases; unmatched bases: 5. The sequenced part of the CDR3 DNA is TGCACCTGCAGTGCTGCCCGGGACAGCTAT. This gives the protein CTCSAARDSY. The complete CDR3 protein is CTCSAARDSYEQYF.

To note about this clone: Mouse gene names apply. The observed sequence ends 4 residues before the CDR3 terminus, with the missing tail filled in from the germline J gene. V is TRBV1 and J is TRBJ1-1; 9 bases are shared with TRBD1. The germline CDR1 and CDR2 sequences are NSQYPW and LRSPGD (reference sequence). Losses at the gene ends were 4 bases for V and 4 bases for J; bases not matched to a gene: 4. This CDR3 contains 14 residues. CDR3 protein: CTCSGGQGGTEVFF. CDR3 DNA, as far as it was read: TGCACCTGCAGTGGGGGACAGGGCGGCACA.

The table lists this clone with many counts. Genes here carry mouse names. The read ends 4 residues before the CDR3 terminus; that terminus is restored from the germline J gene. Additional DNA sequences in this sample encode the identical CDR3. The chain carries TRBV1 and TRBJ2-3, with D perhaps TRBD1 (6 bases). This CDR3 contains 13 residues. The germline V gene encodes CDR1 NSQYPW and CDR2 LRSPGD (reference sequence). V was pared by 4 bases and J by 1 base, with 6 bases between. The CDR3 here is CTCSGQGAETLYF. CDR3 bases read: TGCACCTGCAGTGGACAGGGTGCAGAA. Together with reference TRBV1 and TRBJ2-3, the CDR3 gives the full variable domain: VTLLEQNPRWRLVPRGQAVNLRCILKNSQYPWMSWYQQDLQKQLQWLFTLRSPGDKEVKSLPGADYLATRVTDTELRLQVANMSQGRTLYCTCSGQGAETLYFGSGTRLTVL.

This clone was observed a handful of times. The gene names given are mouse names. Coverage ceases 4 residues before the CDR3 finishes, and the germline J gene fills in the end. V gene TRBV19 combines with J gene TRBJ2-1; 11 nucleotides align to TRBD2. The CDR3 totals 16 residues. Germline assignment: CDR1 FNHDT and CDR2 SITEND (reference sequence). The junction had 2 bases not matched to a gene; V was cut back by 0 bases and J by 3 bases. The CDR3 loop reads CASSIGDWGTYAEQFF. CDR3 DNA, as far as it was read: TGTGCCAGCAGTATAGGGGACTGGGGGACCTATGCT.

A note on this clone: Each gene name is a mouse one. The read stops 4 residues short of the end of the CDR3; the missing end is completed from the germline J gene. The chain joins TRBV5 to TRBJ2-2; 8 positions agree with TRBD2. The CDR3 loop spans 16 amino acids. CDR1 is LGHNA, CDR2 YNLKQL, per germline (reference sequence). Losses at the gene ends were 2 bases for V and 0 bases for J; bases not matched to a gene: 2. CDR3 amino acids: CASSQRGGANTGQLYF. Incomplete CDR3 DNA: TGTGCCAGCAGCCAAAGGGGGGGCGCAAACACCGGG.

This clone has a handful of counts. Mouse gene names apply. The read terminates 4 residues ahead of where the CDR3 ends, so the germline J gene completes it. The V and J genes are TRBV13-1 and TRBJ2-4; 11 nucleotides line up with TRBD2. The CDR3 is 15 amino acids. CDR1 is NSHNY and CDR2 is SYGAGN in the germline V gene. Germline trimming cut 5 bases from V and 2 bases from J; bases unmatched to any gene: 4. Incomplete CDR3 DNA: TGTGCCAGCAGGGGGACTGGGGGTGATCAAAAC. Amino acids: CASRGTGGDQN. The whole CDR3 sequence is CASRGTGGDQNTLYF.

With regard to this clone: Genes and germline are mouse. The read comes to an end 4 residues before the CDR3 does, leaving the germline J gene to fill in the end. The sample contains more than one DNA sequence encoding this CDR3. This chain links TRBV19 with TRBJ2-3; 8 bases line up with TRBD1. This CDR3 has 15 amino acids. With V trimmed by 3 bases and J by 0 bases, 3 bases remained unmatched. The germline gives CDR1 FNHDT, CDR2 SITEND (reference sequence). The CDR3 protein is CASSRQGRSAETLYF. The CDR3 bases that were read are TGTGCCAGCAGTAGACAGGGGCGTAGTGCAGAA. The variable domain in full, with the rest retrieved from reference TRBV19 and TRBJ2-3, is GGIITQTPKFLIGQEGQKLTLKCQQNFNHDTMYWYRQDSGKGLRLIYYSITENDLQKGDLSEGYDASREKKSSFSLTVTSAQKNEMAVFLCASSRQGRSAETLYFGSGTRLTVL.

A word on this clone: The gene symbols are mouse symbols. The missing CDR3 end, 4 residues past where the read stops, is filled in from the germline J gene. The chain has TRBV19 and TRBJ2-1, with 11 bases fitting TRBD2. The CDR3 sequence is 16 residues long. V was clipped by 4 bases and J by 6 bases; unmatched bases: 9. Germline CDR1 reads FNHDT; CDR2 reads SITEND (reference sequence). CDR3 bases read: TGTGCCAGCAGTCCGAAACTGGGGGGGCGAGGTGCT. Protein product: CASSPKLGGRGA. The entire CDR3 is CASSPKLGGRGAEQFF. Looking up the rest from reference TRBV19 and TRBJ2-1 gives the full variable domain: GGIITQTPKFLIGQEGQKLTLKCQQNFNHDTMYWYRQDSGKGLRLIYYSITENDLQKGDLSEGYDASREKKSSFSLTVTSAQKNEMAVFLCASSPKLGGRGAEQFFGPGTRLTVL.

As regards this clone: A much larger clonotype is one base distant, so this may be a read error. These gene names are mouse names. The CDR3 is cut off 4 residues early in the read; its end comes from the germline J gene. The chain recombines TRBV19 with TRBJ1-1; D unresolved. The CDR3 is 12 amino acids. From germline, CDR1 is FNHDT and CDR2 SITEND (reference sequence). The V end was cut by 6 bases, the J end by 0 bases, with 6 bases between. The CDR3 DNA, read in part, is TGTGCCAGCACCCAAGCAAACACA. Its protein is CASTQANT. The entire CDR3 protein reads CASTQANTEVFF.

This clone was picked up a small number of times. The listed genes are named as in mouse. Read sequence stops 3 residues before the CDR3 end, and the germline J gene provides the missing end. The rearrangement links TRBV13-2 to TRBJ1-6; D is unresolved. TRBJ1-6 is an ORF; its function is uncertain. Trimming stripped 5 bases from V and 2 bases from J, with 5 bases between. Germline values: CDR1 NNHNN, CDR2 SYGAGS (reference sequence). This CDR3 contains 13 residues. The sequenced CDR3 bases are TGTGCCAGCGGCGTCACCTATAATTCGCCC. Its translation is CASGVTYNSP. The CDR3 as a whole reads CASGVTYNSPLYF.

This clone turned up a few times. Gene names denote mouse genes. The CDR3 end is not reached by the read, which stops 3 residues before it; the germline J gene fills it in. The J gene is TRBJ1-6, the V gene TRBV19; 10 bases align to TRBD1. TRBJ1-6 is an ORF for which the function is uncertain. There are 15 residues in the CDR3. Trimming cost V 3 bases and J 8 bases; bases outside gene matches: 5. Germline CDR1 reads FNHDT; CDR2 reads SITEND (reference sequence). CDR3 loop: CASSTGTGEHSPLYF. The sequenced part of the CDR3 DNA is TGTGCCAGCAGTACCGGGACAGGGGAGCATTCGCCC.

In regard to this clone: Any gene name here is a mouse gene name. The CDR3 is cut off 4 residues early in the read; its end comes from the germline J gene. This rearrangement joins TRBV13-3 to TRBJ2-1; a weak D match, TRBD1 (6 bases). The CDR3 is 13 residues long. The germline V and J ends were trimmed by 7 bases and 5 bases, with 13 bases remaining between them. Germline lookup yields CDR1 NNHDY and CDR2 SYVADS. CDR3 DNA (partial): TGTGCCAGCTTACAGGGTCGAAATGCT. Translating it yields CASLQGRNA. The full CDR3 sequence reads CASLQGRNAEQFF.

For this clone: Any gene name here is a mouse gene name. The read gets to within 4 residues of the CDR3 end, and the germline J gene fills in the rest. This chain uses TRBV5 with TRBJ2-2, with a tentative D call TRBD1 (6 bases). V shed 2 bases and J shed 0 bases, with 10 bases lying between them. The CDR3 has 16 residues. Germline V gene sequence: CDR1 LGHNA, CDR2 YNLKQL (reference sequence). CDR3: CASSQRQATNTGQLYF. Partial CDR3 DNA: TGTGCCAGCAGCCAAAGACAGGCCACAAACACCGGG.

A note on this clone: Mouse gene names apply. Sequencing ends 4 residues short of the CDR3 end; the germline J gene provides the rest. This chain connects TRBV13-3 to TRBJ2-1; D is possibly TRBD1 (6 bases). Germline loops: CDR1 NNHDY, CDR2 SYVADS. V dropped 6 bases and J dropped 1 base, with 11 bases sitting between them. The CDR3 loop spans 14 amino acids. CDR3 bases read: TGTGCCAGCAAACAGGGACAAAACTATGCT. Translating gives CASKQGQNYA. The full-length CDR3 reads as CASKQGQNYAEQFF.

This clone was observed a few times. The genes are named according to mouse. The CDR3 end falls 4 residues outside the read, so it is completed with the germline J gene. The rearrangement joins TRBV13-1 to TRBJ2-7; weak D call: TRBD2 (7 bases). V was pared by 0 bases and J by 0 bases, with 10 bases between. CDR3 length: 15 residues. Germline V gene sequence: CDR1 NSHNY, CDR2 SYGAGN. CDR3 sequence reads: CASSDVWGPSYEQYF. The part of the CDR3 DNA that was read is TGTGCCAGCAGTGATGTCTGGGGGCCCTCCTAT.

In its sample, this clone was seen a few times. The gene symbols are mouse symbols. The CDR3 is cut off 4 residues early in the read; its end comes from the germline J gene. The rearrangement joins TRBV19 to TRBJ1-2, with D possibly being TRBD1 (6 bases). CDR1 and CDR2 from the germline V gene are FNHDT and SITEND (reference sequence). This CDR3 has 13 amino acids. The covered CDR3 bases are TGTGCCAGCAGTAATGGGGGGGCGCGC. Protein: CASSNGGAR. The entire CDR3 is CASSNGGARDYTF. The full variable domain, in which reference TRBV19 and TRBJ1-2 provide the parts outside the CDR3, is GGIITQTPKFLIGQEGQKLTLKCQQNFNHDTMYWYRQDSGKGLRLIYYSITENDLQKGDLSEGYDASREKKSSFSLTVTSAQKNEMAVFLCASSNGGARDYTFGSGTRLLVI.

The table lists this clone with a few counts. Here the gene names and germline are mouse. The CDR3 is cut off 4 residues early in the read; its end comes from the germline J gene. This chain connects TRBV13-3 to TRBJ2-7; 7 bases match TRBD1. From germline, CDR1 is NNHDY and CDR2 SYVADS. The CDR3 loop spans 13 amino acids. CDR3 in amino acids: CASNRQGPDEQYF. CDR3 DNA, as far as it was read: TGTGCCAGCAATAGACAGGGTCCGGAT.

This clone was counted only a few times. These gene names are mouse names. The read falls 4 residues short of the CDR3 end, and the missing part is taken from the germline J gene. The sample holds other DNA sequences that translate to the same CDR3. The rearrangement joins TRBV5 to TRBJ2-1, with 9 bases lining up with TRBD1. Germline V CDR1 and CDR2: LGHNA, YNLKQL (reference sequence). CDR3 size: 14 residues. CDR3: CASSPTGGGAEQFF. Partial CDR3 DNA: TGTGCCAGCAGCCCCACAGGGGGCGGGGCT.

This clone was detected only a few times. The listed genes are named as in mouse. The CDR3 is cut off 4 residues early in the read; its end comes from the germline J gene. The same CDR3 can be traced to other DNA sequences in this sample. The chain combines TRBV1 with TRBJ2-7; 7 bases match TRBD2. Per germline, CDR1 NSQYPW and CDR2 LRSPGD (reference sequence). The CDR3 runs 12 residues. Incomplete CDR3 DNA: TGCACCTGCAGTGGGGGGGGTTAT. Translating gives CTCSGGGY. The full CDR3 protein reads CTCSGGGYEQYF.

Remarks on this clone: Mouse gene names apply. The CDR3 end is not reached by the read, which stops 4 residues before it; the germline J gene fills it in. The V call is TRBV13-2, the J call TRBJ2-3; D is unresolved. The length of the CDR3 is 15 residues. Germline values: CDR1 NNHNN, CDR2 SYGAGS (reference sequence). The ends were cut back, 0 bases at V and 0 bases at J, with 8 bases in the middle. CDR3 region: CASGDVGTSAETLYF. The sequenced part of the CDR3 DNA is TGTGCCAGCGGTGATGTGGGTACTAGTGCAGAA.

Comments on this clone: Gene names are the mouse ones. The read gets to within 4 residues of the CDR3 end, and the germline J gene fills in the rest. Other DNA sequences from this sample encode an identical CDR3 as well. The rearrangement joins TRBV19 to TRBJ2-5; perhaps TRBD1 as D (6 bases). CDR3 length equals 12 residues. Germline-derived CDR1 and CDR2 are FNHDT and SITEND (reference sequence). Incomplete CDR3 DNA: TGTGCCAGCAGTATTCAGGGGGAC. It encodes CASSIQGD. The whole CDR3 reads CASSIQGDTQYF.